These 9 T cell receptor beta chains came from one sample sequenced in a study of shared clonotypes between healthy human individuals (dated by TCRdb to 2020 to 2021). The method behind the library was the immunoSEQ multiplex PCR assay. TCRdb carries this immuneACCESS record with in-frame sequences only. Its versions omit some clonotypes, under half of them owing to an unresolved V gene in the studies checked, with the rest unexplained. The table for this sample lists about 470,000 clones; roughly 83% of them were counted only once. Of the sample, less than 15% falls within the top ten clones. Sequenced sample: PBMCs. Receptor source: a middle-aged woman in good health. Some clones in this sample may be carry-over from other donors' samples.

The gene calls are TRBV18 and TRBJ1-2; no definite D call. This CDR3 contains 13 residues. V was shortened by 3 bases and J by 3 bases, with 8 bases between the two germline ends. The germline V gene has CDR1 KGHSH and CDR2 LQKENI. The CDR3 reads CASSPSTDYGYTF. The CDR3 DNA reads TGTGCCAGCTCACCTAGTACGGACTATGGCTACACCTTC. The full variable domain, with the rest looked up from reference TRBV18 and TRBJ1-2, is NAGVMQNPRHLVRRRGQEARLRCSPMKGHSHVYWYRQLPEEGLKFMVYLQKENIIDESGMPKERFSAEFPKEGPSILRIQQVVRGDSAAYFCASSPSTDYGYTFGSGTRLTVV.

This clone was found once. The J gene is TRBJ2-7, the V gene TRBV10-3; TRBD2 matches at 9 bases. Germline V lookup: CDR1 ENHRY, CDR2 SYGVKD. The J segment lost 5 bases and the V segment lost 3 bases, leaving 8 bases of the junction unmatched. The CDR3 is made up of 15 amino acids. The CDR3 bases are TGTGCCATCAGTGAACCTGGGACTAGCAGGGACGAGCAGTACTTC. This gives the protein CAISEPGTSRDEQYF.

Of note for this clone: This same CDR3 is encoded by further DNA sequences in the sample. This sequence joins TRBV10-3 and TRBJ2-7, with D unresolved. This CDR3 has 11 residues. CDR1 is ENHRY and CDR2 is SYGVKD in the germline V gene. Trimming took 2 bases from V and 2 from J, leaving 1 base between them. The CDR3 coding sequence is TGTGCCATCAGTGAGGCCTACGAGCAGTACTTC. It translates to CAISEAYEQYF.

V gene TRBV7-9 combines with J gene TRBJ1-4; D gene unclear. Germline assignment: CDR1 SEHNR and CDR2 FQNEAQ (reference sequence). The CDR3 totals 16 residues. V was cut by 5 bases and J by 0 bases, with 13 bases left in between. This chain's CDR3 is CASSPTVVATNEKLFF. In DNA form, the CDR3 reads TGTGCCAGCAGCCCTACGGTAGTCGCAACTAATGAAAAACTGTTTTTT.

This clone appeared a single time. J is TRBJ2-6 and V is TRBV7-6, with D unresolved. V lost 5 bases and J 5 bases, leaving 22 bases between the germline ends. This CDR3 spans 18 amino acids. The germline V gene encodes CDR1 SGHVS and CDR2 FNYEAQ. In DNA, the CDR3 is TGTGCCAGCAGCCATGACCAAATCTCACAAAGTCGGGCCAACGTCCTGACTTTC. It translates to CASSHDQISQSRANVLTF.

The chain recombines TRBV29-1 with TRBJ2-5; D is undetermined. Germline lookup yields CDR1 SQVTM and CDR2 ANQGSEA. The ends were cut back, 4 bases at V and 5 bases at J, with 11 bases in the middle. The CDR3 has 12 residues. Here the CDR3 reads CSVGILGETQYF. CDR3 nucleotide sequence: TGCAGCGTTGGAATCCTGGGGGAGACCCAGTACTTC. Variable domain in full (rest from reference TRBV29-1 and TRBJ2-5): SAVISQKPSRDICQRGTSLTIQCQVDSQVTMMFWYRQQPGQSLTLIATANQGSEATYESGFVIDKFPISRPNLTFSTLTVSNMSPEDSSIYLCSVGILGETQYFGPGTRLLVL.

This sequence joins TRBV6-1 and TRBJ1-1; possible D gene TRBD1, 6 bases. The CDR3 runs to 14 residues. The V end was cut by 6 bases, the J end by 0 bases, with 11 bases between. Germline V CDR1 and CDR2: MNHNS, SASEGT. For the CDR3, the DNA is TGTGCCAGCAGCCGGACAGTTATGAACACTGAAGCTTTCTTT. This encodes CASSRTVMNTEAFF.

The genes are TRBV11-3 and TRBJ1-1; D is unclear. V was clipped by 5 bases and J by 1 base, with 8 bases between them. From germline, CDR1 is SGHNT and CDR2 YENEEA. The CDR3 loop spans 13 amino acids. The DNA for the CDR3 is TGTGCCAGCAGCACGGGCGGGAACACTGAAGCTTTCTTT. Encoded protein: CASSTGGNTEAFF.

The genes are TRBV2 and TRBJ2-2; D is perhaps TRBD2 (5 bases). Germline assignment: CDR1 SNHLY and CDR2 FYNNEI. V was pared by 7 bases and J by 2 bases, with 14 bases between. This CDR3 contains 15 residues. The CDR3 nucleotides are TGTGCCAGCACCCGCACACTAGGAAACACCGGGGAGCTGTTTTTT. Its protein is CASTRTLGNTGELFF.